This T cell receptor (beta chain) was sequenced during a study of cytomegalovirus exposure and HLA in healthy donors. Background on the study: The study's early data release held roughly 90 million unique TCRs from HLA-typed donors. Overall study findings and caveats: Per a prior analysis, the majority of TCR beta V segments were productive roughly 87% or roughly 30% of the time. Fewer N-insertions (relative to the approximately 670-donor mean) were reportedly seen in an Asian-associated ancestry cluster in a later analysis. Most TCR sequences were seen very rarely across donors, but some public TCRs occurred in many.

PCR primers comprised 60 Vbeta and 13 Jbeta primers. Some clones are missing from TCRdb's copy, which holds only in-frame ones; the method was immunoSEQ multiplex PCR. The sample holds approximately 140,000 clones, about 76% seen once. Unmatched junction bases numbered 5, after V lost 1 base and J lost 5 bases. Germline V gene sequence: CDR1 SEHNR, CDR2 FQNEAQ (reference sequence). The CDR3 contains 15 residues. In regard to this clone: Its antigen remains unidentified.

The chain uses TRBV7-9 and TRBJ1-1, with 9 bases fitting TRBD1. The TCR originated in a female donor in good health and CMV-seronegative. Sample: PBMCs. CDR3 sequence (DNA): TGTGCCAGCAGCTTAGTGGGCGACAGGGGGACTGAAGCTTTCTTT. It yields the protein CASSLVGDRGTEAFF. The full variable domain, its missing parts supplied by reference TRBV7-9 and TRBJ1-1, is DTGVSQNPRHKITKRGQNVTFRCDPISEHNRLYWYRQTLGQGPEFLTYFQNEAQLEKSRLLSDRFSAERPKGSFSTLEIQRTEQGDSAMYLCASSLVGDRGTEAFFGQGTRLTVV.